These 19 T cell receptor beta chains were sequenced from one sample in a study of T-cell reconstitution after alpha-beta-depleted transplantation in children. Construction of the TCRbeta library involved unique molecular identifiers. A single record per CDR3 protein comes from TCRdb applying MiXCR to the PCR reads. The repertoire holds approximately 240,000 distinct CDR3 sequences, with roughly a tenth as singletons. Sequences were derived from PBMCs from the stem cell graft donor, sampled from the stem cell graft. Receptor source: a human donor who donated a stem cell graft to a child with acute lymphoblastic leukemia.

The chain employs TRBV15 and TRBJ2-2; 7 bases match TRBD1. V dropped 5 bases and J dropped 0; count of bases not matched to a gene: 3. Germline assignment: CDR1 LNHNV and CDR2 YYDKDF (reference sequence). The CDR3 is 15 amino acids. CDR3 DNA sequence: TGTGCCACCAGCGGGGGACAGACGAACACCGGGGAGCTGTTTTTT. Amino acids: CATSGGQTNTGELFF.

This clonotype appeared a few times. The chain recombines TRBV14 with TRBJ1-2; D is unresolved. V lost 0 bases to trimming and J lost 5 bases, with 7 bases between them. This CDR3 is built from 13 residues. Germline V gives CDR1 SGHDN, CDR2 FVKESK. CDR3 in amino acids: CASSQDLVYGYTF. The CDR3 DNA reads TGTGCCAGCAGCCAAGATCTTGTATATGGCTACACCTTC.

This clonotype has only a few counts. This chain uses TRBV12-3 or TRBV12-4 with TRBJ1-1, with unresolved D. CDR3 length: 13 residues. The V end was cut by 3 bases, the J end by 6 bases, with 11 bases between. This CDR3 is CASSFRPSPEAFF. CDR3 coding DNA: TGTGCCAGCAGTTTTAGGCCTAGTCCTGAAGCTTTCTTT.

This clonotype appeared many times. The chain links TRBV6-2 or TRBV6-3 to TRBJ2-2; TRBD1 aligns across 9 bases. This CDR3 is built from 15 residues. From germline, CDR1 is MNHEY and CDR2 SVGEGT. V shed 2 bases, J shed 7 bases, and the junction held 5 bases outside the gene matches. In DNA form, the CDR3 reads TGTGCCAGCAGTTACCTACAGGGGGCCGGCGGGGAGCTGTTTTTT. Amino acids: CASSYLQGAGGELFF.

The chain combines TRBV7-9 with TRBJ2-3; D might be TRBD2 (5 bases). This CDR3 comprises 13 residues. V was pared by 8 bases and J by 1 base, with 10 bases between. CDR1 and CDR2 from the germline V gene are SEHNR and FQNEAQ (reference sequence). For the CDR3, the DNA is TGTGCCAGCTGGGAGTCAGGCACAGATACGCAGTATTTT. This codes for CASWESGTDTQYF.

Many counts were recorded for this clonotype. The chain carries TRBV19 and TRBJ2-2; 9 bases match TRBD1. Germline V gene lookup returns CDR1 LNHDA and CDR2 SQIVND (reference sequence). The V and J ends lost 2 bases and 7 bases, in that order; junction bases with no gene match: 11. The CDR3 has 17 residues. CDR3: CASSISSGQGSGGELFF. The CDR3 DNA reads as TGTGCCAGTAGTATAAGCTCGGGACAGGGCTCAGGCGGGGAGCTGTTTTTT. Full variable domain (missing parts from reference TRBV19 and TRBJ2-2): DGGITQSPKYLFRKEGQNVTLSCEQNLNHDAMYWYRQDPGQGLRLIYYSQIVNDFQKGDIAEGYSVSREKKESFPLTVTSAQKNPTAFYLCASSISSGQGSGGELFFGEGSRLTVL.

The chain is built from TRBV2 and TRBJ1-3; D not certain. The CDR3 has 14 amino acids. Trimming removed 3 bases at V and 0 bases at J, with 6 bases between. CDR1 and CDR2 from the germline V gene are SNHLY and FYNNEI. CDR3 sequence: CASSDRFSGNTIYF. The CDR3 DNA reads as TGTGCCAGCAGTGACAGATTCTCTGGAAACACCATATATTTT.

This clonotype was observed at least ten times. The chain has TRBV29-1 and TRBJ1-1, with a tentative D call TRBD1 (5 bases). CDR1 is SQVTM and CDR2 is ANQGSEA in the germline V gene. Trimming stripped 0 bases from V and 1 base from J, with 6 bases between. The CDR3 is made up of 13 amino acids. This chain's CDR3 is CSVEDDRNTEAFF. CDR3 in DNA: TGCAGCGTTGAAGACGACAGGAACACTGAAGCTTTCTTT.

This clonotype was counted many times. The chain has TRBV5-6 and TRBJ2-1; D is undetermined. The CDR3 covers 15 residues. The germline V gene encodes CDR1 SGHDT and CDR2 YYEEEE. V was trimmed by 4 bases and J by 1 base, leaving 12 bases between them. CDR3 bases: TGTGCCAGCAGCCTACCTTTGGGATCCTACAATGAGCAGTTCTTC. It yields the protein CASSLPLGSYNEQFF.

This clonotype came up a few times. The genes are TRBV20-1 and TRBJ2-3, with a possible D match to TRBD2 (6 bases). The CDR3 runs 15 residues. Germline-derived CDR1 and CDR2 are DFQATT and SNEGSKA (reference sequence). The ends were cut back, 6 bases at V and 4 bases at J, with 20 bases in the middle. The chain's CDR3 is CSAPGPLASADTQYF. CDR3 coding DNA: TGCAGTGCCCCCGGGCCCCTAGCGAGCGCAGATACGCAGTATTTT.

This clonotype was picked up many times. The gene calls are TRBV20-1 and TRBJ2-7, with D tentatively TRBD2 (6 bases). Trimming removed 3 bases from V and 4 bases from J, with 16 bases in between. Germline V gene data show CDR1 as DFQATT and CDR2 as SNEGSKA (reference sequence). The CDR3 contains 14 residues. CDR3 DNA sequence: TGCAGTGCTAGCCTACCCGGGACTGCTTACGAGCAGTACTTC. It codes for CSASLPGTAYEQYF.

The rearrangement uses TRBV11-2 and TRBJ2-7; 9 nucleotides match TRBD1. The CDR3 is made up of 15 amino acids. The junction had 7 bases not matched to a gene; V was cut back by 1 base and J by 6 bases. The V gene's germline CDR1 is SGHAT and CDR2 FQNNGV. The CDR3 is CASSLVDRDRAEQYF. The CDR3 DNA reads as TGTGCCAGCAGCTTAGTTGACCGGGACAGGGCCGAGCAGTACTTC.

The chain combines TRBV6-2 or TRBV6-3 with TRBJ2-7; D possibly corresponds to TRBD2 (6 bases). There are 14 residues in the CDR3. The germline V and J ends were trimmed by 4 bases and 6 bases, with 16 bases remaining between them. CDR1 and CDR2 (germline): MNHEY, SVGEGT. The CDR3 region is CASSLVRGRSEQYF. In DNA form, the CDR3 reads TGTGCCAGCAGTTTGGTACGGGGGAGGAGCGAGCAGTACTTC.

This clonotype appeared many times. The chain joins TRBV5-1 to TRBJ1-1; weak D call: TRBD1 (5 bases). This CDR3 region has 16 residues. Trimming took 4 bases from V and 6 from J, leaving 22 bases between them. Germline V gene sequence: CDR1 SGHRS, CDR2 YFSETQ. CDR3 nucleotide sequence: TGCGCCAGCAGCCTGGACCCAGGGCGGGATTGGGCTGAAGCTTTCTTT. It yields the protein CASSLDPGRDWAEAFF.

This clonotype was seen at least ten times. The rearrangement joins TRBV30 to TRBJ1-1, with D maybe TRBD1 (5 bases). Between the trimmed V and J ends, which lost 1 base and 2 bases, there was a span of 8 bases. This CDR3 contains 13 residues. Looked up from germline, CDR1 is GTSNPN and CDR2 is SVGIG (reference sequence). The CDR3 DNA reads TGTGCCTGGAGTGGGGGGTTCAACACTGAAGCTTTCTTT. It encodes CAWSGGFNTEAFF.

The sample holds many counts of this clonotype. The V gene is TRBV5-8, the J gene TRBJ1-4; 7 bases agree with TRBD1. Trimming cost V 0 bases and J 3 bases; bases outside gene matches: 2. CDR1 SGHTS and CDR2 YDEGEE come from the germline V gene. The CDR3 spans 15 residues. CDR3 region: CASSLGDSSNEKLFF. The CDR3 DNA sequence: TGTGCCAGCAGCTTGGGGGACAGCTCTAATGAAAAACTGTTTTTT. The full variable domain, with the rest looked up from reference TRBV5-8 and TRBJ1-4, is EAGVTQSPTHLIKTRGQQATLRCSPISGHTSVYWYQQALGLGLQFLLWYDEGEERNRGNFPPRFSGRQFPNYSSELNVNALELEDSALYLCASSLGDSSNEKLFFGSGTQLSVL.

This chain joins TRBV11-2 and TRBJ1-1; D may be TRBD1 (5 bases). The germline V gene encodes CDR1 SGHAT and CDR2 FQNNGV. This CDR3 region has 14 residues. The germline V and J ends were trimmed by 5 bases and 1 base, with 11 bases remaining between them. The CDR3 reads CASSLGRTNTEAFF. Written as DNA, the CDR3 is TGTGCCAGCAGCCTGGGACGGACGAACACTGAAGCTTTCTTT.

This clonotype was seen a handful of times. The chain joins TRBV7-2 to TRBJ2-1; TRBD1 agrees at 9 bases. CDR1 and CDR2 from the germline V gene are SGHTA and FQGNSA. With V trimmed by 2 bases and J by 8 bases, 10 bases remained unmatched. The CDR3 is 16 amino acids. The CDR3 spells CASSLILQGAWDEQFF. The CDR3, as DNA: TGTGCCAGCAGCTTAATCCTACAGGGGGCTTGGGATGAGCAGTTCTTC.

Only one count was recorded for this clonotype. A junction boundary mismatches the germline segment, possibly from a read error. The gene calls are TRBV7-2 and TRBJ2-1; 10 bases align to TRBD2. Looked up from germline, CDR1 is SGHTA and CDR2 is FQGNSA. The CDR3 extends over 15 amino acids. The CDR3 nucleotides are TGTGCCAGCAGCTTAAGCGGGGGGGTTTACATTGAGCAGTTCTTC. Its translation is CASSLSGGVYIEQFF.